A single sample is the source of the 16 T cell receptor beta chains below, sequenced in a study of T-cell memory formation after mild COVID-19. TCRdb fed the 5' RACE reads into MiXCR, producing one record per CDR3 protein. Of about 81,000 distinct CDR3 sequences in the sample, around a quarter were seen once. The sample taken for sequencing was PBMCs or a T cell subset sorted from them (not recorded which). These receptors were taken from a man younger than 35 who had mild COVID-19 (a few samples of this study predate the infection). Cell type and time point are not known.

This chain connects TRBV4-1 to TRBJ2-3; 12 bases map to TRBD2. V lost 0 bases, J lost 6 bases, and 10 bases stayed unmatched. The germline CDR1 and CDR2 sequences are MGHRA and YSYEKL. CDR3 length equals 18 residues. CDR3 amino acids: CASSQETSGGPGFDTQYF. CDR3 nucleotides: TGCGCCAGCAGCCAAGAAACTAGCGGGGGGCCTGGCTTTGATACGCAGTATTTT.

The chain is built from TRBV6-2 or TRBV6-3 and TRBJ2-7; D is uncertain. Germline CDR1 reads MNHEY; CDR2 reads SVGEGT. V gave up 3 bases and J gave up 3 bases, with 9 bases separating them. The CDR3 loop spans 13 amino acids. This chain's CDR3 is CASSYKRNYEQYF. The CDR3 DNA sequence: TGTGCCAGCAGTTATAAAAGGAACTACGAGCAGTACTTC.

This chain connects TRBV12-3 or TRBV12-4 to TRBJ2-3, with 8 positions matching TRBD1. The CDR3 loop spans 18 amino acids. J was trimmed by 0 bases and V by 3 bases; bases with no gene match: 11. CDR3 sequence reads: CASSFILGTGTSTDTQYF. In DNA, the CDR3 is TGTGCCAGCAGTTTTATACTAGGGACAGGTACTAGCACAGATACGCAGTATTTT.

This clonotype has a handful of counts. The V gene is TRBV5-8, the J gene TRBJ2-1; no firm D call. The germline gives CDR1 SGHTS, CDR2 YDEGEE. The CDR3 totals 13 residues. Trimming pared 0 bases from V and 6 bases from J, leaving 7 bases between. The CDR3 DNA reads as TGTGCCAGCAGCTTGGACGGTCCCAATGAGCAGTTCTTC. Translating gives CASSLDGPNEQFF.

This clonotype was detected only a few times. The CDR3 loop is CASSVDREETQYF. The CDR3 DNA follows: TGTGCCAGCAGCGTGGACAGAGAAGAGACCCAGTACTTC. The rearrangement links TRBV9 to TRBJ2-5, with D tentatively TRBD1 (6 bases). V was trimmed by 2 bases and J by 3 bases, leaving 8 bases between them. Germline-derived CDR1 and CDR2 are SGDLS and YYNGEE. The length of the CDR3 is 13 residues.

This chain uses TRBV10-1 with TRBJ2-1, with D hard to call. Germline V gene lookup returns CDR1 WNHNN and CDR2 SYGVQD (reference sequence). Trimming cost V 4 bases and J 3 bases, with 4 bases left between them. This CDR3 contains 12 residues. CDR3 sequence reads: CASSVGYNEQFF. The CDR3 DNA is TGCGCCAGCAGTGTTGGCTACAATGAGCAGTTCTTC.

The rearrangement uses TRBV10-3 and TRBJ2-3, with 11 bases identical to TRBD2. Germline V CDR1 and CDR2: ENHRY, SYGVKD. Trimming took 2 bases from V and 6 from J; bases not matched to a gene: 7. The CDR3 covers 16 residues. The CDR3 DNA follows: TGTGCCATCAGTGAGCTTACTAGCGGGGGCTGGGATACGCAGTATTTT. Residues: CAISELTSGGWDTQYF.

This clonotype was counted only a few times. The chain links TRBV14 to TRBJ2-1; the D is unclear. Per germline, CDR1 SGHDN and CDR2 FVKESK. This CDR3 comprises 16 residues. The V gene lost 1 base and the J gene lost 5 bases, with 15 bases spanning the gap. The CDR3 loop is CASSQASGSPNNEQFF. Written as DNA, the CDR3 is TGTGCCAGCAGCCAAGCAAGTGGTAGCCCGAACAATGAGCAGTTCTTC.

V is TRBV7-9 and J is TRBJ1-2; 8 bases fit TRBD1. CDR1 and CDR2 from the germline V gene are SEHNR and FQNEAQ (reference sequence). The V segment lost 5 bases and the J segment 3 bases; nucleotides outside the gene matches: 8. This CDR3 spans 15 amino acids. The CDR3 reads CASSGDRLPDYGYTF. As DNA, the CDR3 is TGTGCCAGCAGCGGGGACAGGCTCCCCGACTATGGCTACACCTTC.

This clonotype was observed a few times. The gene calls are TRBV7-6 and TRBJ1-1; TRBD1 aligns across 7 bases. Germline CDR1 and CDR2: SGHVS and FNYEAQ. Trimming at V came to 5 bases and at J to 0 bases, leaving 9 bases not matched to a gene. The CDR3 sequence is 16 residues long. The chain's CDR3 is CASSEDRDSMNTEAFF. The DNA of the CDR3 is TGTGCCAGCAGCGAAGACCGGGACAGCATGAACACTGAAGCTTTCTTT.

V usage is TRBV6-5 and J usage is TRBJ2-2, with 8 bases that match TRBD2. Germline trimming cut 7 bases from V and 7 bases from J; bases unmatched to any gene: 8. This CDR3 has 14 residues. Germline values: CDR1 MNHEY, CDR2 SVGAGI. Here the CDR3 DNA reads TGTGCCAGCACGGCCGGGGGGGCTGGCGGGGAGCTGTTTTTT. This gives the protein CASTAGGAGGELFF.

This clonotype was seen a handful of times. The gene calls are TRBV4-1 and TRBJ2-1; 10 bases fit TRBD2. V gave up 1 base and J gave up 7 bases; unmatched junction bases: 7. The CDR3 contains 16 residues. Germline CDR1 and CDR2: MGHRA and YSYEKL. CDR3 in DNA: TGCGCCAGCAGCCAAGTCGAAGCGGGGGGGCGGAATGAGCAGTTCTTC. This translates into CASSQVEAGGRNEQFF.

This clonotype was observed at least ten times. The J gene is TRBJ2-6, the V gene TRBV4-2; 8 nucleotides match TRBD2. V dropped 0 bases and J dropped 4; count of bases not matched to a gene: 2. CDR1 and CDR2 from the germline V gene are LGHNA and YNFKEQ. This CDR3 contains 16 residues. The CDR3 coding sequence is TGTGCCAGCAGCCAAGAAGCGGGGGTCGGGGCCAACGTCCTGACTTTC. Protein product: CASSQEAGVGANVLTF.

This clonotype was recorded a few times. V and J are TRBV12-3 or TRBV12-4 and TRBJ2-3; D possibly corresponds to TRBD2 (6 bases). This CDR3 spans 14 amino acids. V lost 6 bases to trimming and J lost 3 bases, with 13 bases between them. In nucleotides, the CDR3 is TGTGCCAGCAGCCTAGCGCTCACTACAGATACGCAGTATTTT. This encodes CASSLALTTDTQYF.

This clonotype has only a few counts. The chain couples TRBV3-1 to TRBJ2-5; TRBD2 matches at 8 bases. Germline V CDR1 and CDR2: LGHDT, YNNKEL (reference sequence). The length of the CDR3 is 16 residues. The V segment lost 4 bases and the J segment 2 bases; nucleotides outside the gene matches: 9. The CDR3, as DNA: TGTGCCAGCAGCCCCTCGGGGGGGGCCCGACAAGAGACCCAGTACTTC. Protein: CASSPSGGARQETQYF.

The gene calls are TRBV10-3 and TRBJ2-7, with TRBD1 matching over 8 bases. The germline CDR1 and CDR2 sequences are ENHRY and SYGVKD. Losses at the gene ends were 3 bases for V and 5 bases for J; bases not matched to a gene: 9. CDR3 length: 15 residues. CDR3 residues: CAISDSDRGGNEQYF. DNA for the CDR3: TGTGCCATCAGTGATTCTGACAGGGGAGGAAACGAGCAGTACTTC.